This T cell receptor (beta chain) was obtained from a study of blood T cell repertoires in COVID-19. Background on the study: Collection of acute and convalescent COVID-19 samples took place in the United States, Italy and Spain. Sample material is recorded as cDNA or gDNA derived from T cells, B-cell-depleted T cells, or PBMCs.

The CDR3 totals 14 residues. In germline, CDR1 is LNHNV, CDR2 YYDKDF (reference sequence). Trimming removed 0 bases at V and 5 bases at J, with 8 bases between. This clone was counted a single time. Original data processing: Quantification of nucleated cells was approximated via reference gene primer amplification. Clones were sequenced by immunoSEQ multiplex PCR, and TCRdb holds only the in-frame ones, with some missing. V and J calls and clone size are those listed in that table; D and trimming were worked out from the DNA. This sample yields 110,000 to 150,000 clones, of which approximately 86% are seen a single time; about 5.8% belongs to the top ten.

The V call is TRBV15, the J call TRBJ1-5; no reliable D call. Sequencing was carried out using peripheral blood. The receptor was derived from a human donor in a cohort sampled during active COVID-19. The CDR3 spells CATSRDLEDQPQHF. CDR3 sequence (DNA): TGTGCCACCAGCAGAGACTTAGAAGATCAGCCCCAGCATTTT.